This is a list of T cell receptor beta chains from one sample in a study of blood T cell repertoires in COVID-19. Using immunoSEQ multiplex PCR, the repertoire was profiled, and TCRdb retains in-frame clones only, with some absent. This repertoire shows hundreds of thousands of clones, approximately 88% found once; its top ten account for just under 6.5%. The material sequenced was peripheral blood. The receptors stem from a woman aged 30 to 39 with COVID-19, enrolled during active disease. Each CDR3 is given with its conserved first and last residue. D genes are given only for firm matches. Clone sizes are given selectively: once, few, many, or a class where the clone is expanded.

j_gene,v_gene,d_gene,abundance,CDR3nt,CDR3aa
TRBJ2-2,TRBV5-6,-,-,TGTGCCAGCAGCTTGGGGCCAGGGAAGAGCGGGGAGCTGTTTTTT,CASSLGPGKSGELFF
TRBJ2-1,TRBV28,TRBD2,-,TGTGCCAGCAGTCCCCCTTTGAGGCTCCTAGCGGGGGGGTATAATGAGCAGTTCTTC,CASSPPLRLLAGGYNEQFF
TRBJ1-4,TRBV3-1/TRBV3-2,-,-,TGTGCCAGCAGCCAAGAAGTAGCCACATGGAGTGAAAAACTGTTTTTT,CASSQEVATWSEKLFF
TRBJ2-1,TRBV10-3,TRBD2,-,TGTGCCATCAAGGGACTAGCGGATTACAATGAGCAGTTCTTC,CAIKGLADYNEQFF
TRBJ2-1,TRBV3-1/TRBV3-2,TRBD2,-,TGTGCCAGCAGCCTGACTAGCGGGAATTTCAATGAGCAGTTCTTC,CASSLTSGNFNEQFF
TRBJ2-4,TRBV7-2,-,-,TGTGCCAGCAGCCCCGGAGGACGGGACATTCAGTACTTC,CASSPGGRDIQYF
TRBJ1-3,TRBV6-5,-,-,TGTGCCAGCAGTTATTCAGGGACATCAGGAAACACCATATATTTT,CASSYSGTSGNTIYF
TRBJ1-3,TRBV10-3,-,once,TGTGCCATCAGTGATATGAGCGGGGGAAACACCATATATTTT,CAISDMSGGNTIYF
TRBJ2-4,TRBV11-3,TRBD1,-,TGTGCCAGCAGCCCGGGACAGGGCATTCTAGCCAAAAACATTCAGTACTTC,CASSPGQGILAKNIQYF
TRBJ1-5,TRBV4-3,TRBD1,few,TGCGCCAGCAGCCTCGTACAGGGGACCAATCAGCCCCAGCATTTT,CASSLVQGTNQPQHF
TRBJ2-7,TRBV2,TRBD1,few,TGTGCCAGCAGTGAAGCTTGGGACAGGGTGGCCTCCTACGAGCAGTACTTC,CASSEAWDRVASYEQYF
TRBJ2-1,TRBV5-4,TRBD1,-,TGTGCCAGCAGCACCGGACAGGTACCGTTCTTC,CASSTGQVPFF
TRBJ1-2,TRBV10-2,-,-,TGCGCCAGCAGAGCAGGGTTGGATGGCTACACCTTC,CASRAGLDGYTF
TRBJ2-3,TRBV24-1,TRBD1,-,TGTGCCACCAGTGATTTGCCGGGACAGGGCACAGATACGCAGTATTTT,CATSDLPGQGTDTQYF
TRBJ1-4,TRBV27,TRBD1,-,TGTGCCAGCAGCTATAGACCGGGACAGCCGAATGAAAAACTGTTTTTT,CASSYRPGQPNEKLFF
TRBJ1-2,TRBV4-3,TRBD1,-,TGCGCCAGCAGCCAAGTGCTGGGACAGGCCTGGGGCTACACCTTC,CASSQVLGQAWGYTF
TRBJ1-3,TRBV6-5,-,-,TGTGCCAGCTGGCGGATCAAGGGAAACACCATATATTTT,CASWRIKGNTIYF
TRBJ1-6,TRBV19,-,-,TGTGCCAGTAGTATCTGGGGGAGGGACGGTGATAATTCACCCCTCCACTTT,CASSIWGRDGDNSPLHF
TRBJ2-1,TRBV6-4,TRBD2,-,TGTGCCAGCAGTGACTCGGGGGGGAGCTCCTACAATGAGCAGTTCTTC,CASSDSGGSSYNEQFF
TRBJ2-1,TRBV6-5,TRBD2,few,TGTGCCAGCAGGGGGACTAGTTTGCCCTACAATGAGCAGTTCTTC,CASRGTSLPYNEQFF
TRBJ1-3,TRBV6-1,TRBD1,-,TGTGCCAGCAGTGAGGCCCCAGGGGGCGGCAACACCATATATTTT,CASSEAPGGGNTIYF
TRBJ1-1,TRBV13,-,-,TGTGCCAGCAGCTCAAGGGCCGGAGGGGACACTGAAGCTTTCTTT,CASSSRAGGDTEAFF
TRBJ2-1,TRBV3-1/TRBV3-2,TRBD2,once,TGTGCCAGCAGCCAAGATTCTAGCGGGGGGAATGAGCAGTTCTTC,CASSQDSSGGNEQFF
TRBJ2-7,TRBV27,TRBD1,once,TGTGCCAGCAGTCCTATAGGGACAGGGGGCCCATCCTATGGGCAGTACTTC,CASSPIGTGGPSYGQYF
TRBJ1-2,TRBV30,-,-,TGTGCCTGGAGTGTACGGGGGGCCTATGGCTACACCTTC,CAWSVRGAYGYTF
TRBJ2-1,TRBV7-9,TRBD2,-,TGTGCCAGCAGCCAATCCCGGCTAGCGGGGGGACGCTACAATGAGCAGTTCTTC,CASSQSRLAGGRYNEQFF
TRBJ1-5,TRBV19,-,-,TGTGCCAGTAGTGAACGGGAGGAGGGGGTTCAGCCCCAGCATTTT,CASSEREEGVQPQHF
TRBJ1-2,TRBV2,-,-,TGTGCCAGCAGTGAGGTTTTCGGAGCTGGCTACACCTTC,CASSEVFGAGYTF
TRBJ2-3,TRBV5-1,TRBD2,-,TGCGCCAGCAGTCCCCCGCGGGAGGGGTTCACAGATACGCAGTATTTT,CASSPPREGFTDTQYF